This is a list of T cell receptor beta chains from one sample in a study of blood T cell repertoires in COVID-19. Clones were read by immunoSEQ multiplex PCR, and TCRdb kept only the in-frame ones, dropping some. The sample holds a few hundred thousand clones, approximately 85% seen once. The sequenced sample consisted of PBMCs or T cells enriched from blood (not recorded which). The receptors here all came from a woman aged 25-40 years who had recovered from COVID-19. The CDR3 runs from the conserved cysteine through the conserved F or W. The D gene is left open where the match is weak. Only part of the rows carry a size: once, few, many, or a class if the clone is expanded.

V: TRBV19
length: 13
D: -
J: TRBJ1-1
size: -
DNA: TGTGCCAGTAGTAGAACAGGGATAACTGAAGCTTTCTTT
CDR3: CASSRTGITEAFF

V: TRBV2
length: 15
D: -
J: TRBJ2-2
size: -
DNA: TGTGCCAGCAGTGTAGTAGGGGTGATTACCGGGGAGCTGTTTTTT
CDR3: CASSVVGVITGELFF

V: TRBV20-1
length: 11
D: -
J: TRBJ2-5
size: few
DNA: TGCAGTGCTCAGGCCAGGGAGACCCAGTACTTC
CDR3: CSAQARETQYF

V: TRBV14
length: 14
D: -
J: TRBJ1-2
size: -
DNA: TGTGCCAGCAGCTTGAGACCTAGCCGGGATGGCTACACCTTC
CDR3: CASSLRPSRDGYTF

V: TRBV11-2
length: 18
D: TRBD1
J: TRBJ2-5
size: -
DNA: TGTGCCAGCAGCAAACGACAGGGAAGAGCGGTGACTCAAGAGACCCAGTACTTC
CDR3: CASSKRQGRAVTQETQYF

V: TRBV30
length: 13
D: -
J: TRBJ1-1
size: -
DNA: TGTGCCTGGAACGGGGTAATGGAAACTGAAGCTTTCTTT
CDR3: CAWNGVMETEAFF

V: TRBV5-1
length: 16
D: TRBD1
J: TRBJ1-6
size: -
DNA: TGCGCCAGCAGCCTTGACCGGGACAGTTTAGGTTCACCCCTCCACTTT
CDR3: CASSLDRDSLGSPLHF

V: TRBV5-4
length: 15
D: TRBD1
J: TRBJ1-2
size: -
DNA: TGTGCTTTTAATCAAAGGGGGGACAGTCGGAGTGGCTACACCTTC
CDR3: CAFNQRGDSRSGYTF

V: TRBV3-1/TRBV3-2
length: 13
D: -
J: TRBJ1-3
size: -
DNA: TGTGCCAGCAGCCAAAAGAGAGGAAACACCATATATTTT
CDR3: CASSQKRGNTIYF

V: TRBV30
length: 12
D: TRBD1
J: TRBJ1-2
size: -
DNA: TGTGCCTGGGACAGGGGCGGACGGGGCTACACCTTC
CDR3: CAWDRGGRGYTF

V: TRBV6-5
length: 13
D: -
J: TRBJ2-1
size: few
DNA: TGTGCCAGCCAGGGTGACGTTTACAATGAGCAGTTCTTC
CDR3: CASQGDVYNEQFF

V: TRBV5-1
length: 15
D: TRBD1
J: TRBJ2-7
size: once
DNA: TGCGCCAGCAGCTACGGGACAGCCGTACAGTACGAGCAGTACTTC
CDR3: CASSYGTAVQYEQYF

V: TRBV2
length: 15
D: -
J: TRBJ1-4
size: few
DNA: TGTGCCAGCAATGCGGGCGATCACCCGAATGAAAAACTGTTTTTT
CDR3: CASNAGDHPNEKLFF

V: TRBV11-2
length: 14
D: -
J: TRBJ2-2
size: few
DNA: TGTGCCAGCAGCCCCTACGTGTCCACCGGGGAGCTGTTTTTT
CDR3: CASSPYVSTGELFF

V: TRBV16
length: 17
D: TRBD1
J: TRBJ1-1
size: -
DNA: TGTGCCAGCAGCCACGTGGACAGGGGACTTACAAAAACTGAAGCTTTCTTT
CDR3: CASSHVDRGLTKTEAFF

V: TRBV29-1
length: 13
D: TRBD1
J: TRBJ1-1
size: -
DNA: TGCAGCGTGAAACAGGGGGGGAACACTGAAGCTTTCTTT
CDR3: CSVKQGGNTEAFF

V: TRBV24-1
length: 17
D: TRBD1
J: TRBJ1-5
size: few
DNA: TGTGCCACCAGTGATGGGACAGGAAAACCTAAAAATCAGCCCCAGCATTTT
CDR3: CATSDGTGKPKNQPQHF

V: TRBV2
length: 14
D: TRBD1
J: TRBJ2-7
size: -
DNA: TGTGCCAGCAGTGACGGGACAGGGGGCCTGACGCAGTACTTC
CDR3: CASSDGTGGLTQYF

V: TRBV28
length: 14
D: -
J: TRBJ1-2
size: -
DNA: TGTGCCAGCAGTCCCCCCTGGGGAGGTTATGGCTACACCTTC
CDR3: CASSPPWGGYGYTF

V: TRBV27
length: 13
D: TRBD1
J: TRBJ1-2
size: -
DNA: TGTGCCAGCACCGAGGGGGCCGGGAGTGGCTACACCTTC
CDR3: CASTEGAGSGYTF

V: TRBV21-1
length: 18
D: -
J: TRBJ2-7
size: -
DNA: TGTGCCAGCAGCAAACCCCCCGGGACTAGCGGTAGCTCCTACGAGCAGTACTTC
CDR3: CASSKPPGTSGSSYEQYF

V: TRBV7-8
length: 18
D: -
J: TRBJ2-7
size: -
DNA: TGTGCCAGCAGCTTCCCTAGGGCCGTCGCGGGACAGAAGTACGAGCAGTACTTC
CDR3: CASSFPRAVAGQKYEQYF

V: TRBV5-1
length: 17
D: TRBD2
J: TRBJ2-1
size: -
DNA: TGCGCCAGCAGCTTGGTTAGCGGGAGGAGTTTAAGCAATGAGCAGTTCTTC
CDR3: CASSLVSGRSLSNEQFF

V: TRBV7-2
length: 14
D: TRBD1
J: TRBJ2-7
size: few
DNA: TGTGCCAGCAGCTTTAGACAGGGGAGGCACGAGCAGTACTTC
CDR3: CASSFRQGRHEQYF

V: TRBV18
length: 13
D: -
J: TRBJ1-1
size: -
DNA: TGTGCCAGCACAGACACTCTGAACACTGAAGCTTTCTTT
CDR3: CASTDTLNTEAFF

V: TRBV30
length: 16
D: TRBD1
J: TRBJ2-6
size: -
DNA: TGTGCCTGGAGTGTCAGGGGGTTGGCTGGGGCCAACGTCCTGACTTTC
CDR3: CAWSVRGLAGANVLTF

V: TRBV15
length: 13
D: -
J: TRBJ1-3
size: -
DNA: TGTGCCACCAGCATCGGGAAGAGGAACACCATATATTTT
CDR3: CATSIGKRNTIYF

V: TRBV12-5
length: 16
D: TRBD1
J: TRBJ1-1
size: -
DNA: TGTGCTAGTGGTTTCGGCCAGGGGGGTGTTGGGACTGAAGCTTTCTTT
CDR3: CASGFGQGGVGTEAFF

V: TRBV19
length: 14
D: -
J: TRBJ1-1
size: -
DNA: TGTGCCAGTAGTATAGGGCCTGGAGGGTCTGAAGCTTTCTTT
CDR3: CASSIGPGGSEAFF

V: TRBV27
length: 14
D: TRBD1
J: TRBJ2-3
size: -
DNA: TGTGCCAGCAGTCCGGACAGGGGCACAGATACGCAGTATTTT
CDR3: CASSPDRGTDTQYF

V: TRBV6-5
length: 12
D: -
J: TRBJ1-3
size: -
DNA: TGTGCCAGCAGTCCCTACGGGGACACCATATATTTT
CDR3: CASSPYGDTIYF

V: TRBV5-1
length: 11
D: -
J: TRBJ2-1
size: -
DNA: TGCGCCAGCAGCTCGTACAATGAGCAGTTCTTC
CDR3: CASSSYNEQFF

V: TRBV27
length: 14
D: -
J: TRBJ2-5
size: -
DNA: TGTGCCAGCAGTCTCCCTACAGGATCGGAGACCCAGTACTTC
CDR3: CASSLPTGSETQYF

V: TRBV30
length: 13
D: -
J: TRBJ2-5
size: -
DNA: TGTGCCTGGAGTCAACAATTTGAAGAGACCCAGTACTTC
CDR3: CAWSQQFEETQYF

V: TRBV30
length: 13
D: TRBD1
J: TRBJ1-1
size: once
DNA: TGTGCCTGGACTACCGACAGGGCGACTGAAGCTTTCTTT
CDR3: CAWTTDRATEAFF

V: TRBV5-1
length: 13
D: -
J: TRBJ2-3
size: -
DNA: TGCGCCAGCAGCTTGGCGCTATGGGATACGCAGTATTTT
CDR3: CASSLALWDTQYF

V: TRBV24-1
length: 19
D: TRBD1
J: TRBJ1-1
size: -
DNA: TGTGCCACCAGCCCCCGGGGGACCGGGACAGGGGGCCTGGGGACTGAAGCTTTCTTT
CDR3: CATSPRGTGTGGLGTEAFF